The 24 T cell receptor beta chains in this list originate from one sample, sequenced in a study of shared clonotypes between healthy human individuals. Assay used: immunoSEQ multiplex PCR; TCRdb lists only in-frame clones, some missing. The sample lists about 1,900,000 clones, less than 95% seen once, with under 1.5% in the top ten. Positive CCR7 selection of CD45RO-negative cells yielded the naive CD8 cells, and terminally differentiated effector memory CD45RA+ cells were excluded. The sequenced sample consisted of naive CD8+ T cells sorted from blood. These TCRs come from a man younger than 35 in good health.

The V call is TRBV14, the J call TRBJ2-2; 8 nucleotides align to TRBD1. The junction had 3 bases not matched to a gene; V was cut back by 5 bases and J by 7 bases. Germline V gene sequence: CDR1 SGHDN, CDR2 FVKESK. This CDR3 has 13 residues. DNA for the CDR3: TGTGCCAGCAGCTGGACAGGGATCGGGGAGCTGTTTTTT. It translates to CASSWTGIGELFF.

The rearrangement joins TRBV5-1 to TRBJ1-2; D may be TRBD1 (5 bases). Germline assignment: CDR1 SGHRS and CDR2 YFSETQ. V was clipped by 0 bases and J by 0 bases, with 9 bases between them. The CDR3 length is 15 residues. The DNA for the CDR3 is TGCGCCAGCAGCTTGGCCCGACAGCCTAACTATGGCTACACCTTC. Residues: CASSLARQPNYGYTF.

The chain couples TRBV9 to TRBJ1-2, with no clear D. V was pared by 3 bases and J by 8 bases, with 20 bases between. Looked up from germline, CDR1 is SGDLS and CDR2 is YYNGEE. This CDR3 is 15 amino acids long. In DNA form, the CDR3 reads TGTGCCAGCAGCGAGGGCGGAGGAGTCTCAACAGGCTACACCTTC. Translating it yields CASSEGGGVSTGYTF. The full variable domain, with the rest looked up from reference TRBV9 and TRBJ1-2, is DSGVTQTPKHLITATGQRVTLRCSPRSGDLSVYWYQQSLDQGLQFLIQYYNGEERAKGNILERFSAQQFPDLHSELNLSSLELGDSALYFCASSEGGGVSTGYTFGSGTRLTVV.

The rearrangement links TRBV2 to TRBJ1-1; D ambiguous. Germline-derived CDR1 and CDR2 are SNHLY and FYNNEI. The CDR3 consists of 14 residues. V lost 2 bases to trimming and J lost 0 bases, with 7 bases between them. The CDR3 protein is CASSEPEMNTEAFF. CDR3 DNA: TGTGCCAGCAGTGAACCAGAAATGAACACTGAAGCTTTCTTT.

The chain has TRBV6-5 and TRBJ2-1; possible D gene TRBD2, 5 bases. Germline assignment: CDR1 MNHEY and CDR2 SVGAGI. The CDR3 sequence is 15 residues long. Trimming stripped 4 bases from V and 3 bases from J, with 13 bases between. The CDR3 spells CASSSEGVIYNEQFF. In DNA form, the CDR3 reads TGTGCCAGCAGTTCCGAGGGAGTCATCTACAATGAGCAGTTCTTC.

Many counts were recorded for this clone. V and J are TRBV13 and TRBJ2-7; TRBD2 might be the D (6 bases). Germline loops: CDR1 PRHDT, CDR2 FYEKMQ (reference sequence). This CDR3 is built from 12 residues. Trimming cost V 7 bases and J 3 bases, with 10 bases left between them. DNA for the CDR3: TGTGCCAGCACTAGCGAAGGCTACGAGCAGTACTTC. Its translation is CASTSEGYEQYF.

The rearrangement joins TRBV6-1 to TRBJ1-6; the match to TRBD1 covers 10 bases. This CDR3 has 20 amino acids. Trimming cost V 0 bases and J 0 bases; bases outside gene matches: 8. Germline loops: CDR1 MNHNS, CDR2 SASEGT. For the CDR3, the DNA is TGTGCCAGCAGTGAAGCCCAGGGACAGGGGTGGATCTCCTATAATTCACCCCTCCACTTT. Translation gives CASSEAQGQGWISYNSPLHF.

CDR3 nucleotide sequence: TGTGCCAGCAGTGTGGTAGCGGGAGGGGTAGATACGCAGTATTTT. Translating gives CASSVVAGGVDTQYF. The chain joins TRBV27 to TRBJ2-3; the match to TRBD2 covers 11 bases. V was pared by 5 bases and J by 5 bases, with 6 bases of the junction left unmatched. The germline CDR1 and CDR2 sequences are MNHEY and SMNVEV (reference sequence). The CDR3 runs 15 residues.

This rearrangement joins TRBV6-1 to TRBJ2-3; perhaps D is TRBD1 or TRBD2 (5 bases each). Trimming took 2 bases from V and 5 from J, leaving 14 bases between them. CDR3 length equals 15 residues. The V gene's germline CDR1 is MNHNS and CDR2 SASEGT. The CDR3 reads CASSEPPGRQDTQYF. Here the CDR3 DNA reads TGTGCCAGCAGTGAACCCCCGGGACGACAAGATACGCAGTATTTT.

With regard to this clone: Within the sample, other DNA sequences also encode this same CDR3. The CDR3 loop reads CASSSGQGAYEQYF. CDR3 nucleotide sequence: TGTGCCAGCAGTTCCGGACAGGGGGCCTACGAGCAGTACTTC. The gene calls are TRBV27 and TRBJ2-7; 10 bases map to TRBD1. CDR1 and CDR2 from the germline V gene are MNHEY and SMNVEV (reference sequence). Trimming at V came to 4 bases and at J to 2 bases, leaving 2 bases not matched to a gene. This CDR3 has 14 amino acids.

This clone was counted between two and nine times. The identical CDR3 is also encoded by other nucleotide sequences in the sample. Written as DNA, the CDR3 is TGTGCCAGCAGCGTAGAGGGGGGATCTAGCACAGATACGCAGTATTTT. Its translation is CASSVEGGSSTDTQYF. The gene calls are TRBV9 and TRBJ2-3; perhaps D is TRBD1 or TRBD2 (6 bases each). This CDR3 contains 16 residues. In germline, CDR1 is SGDLS, CDR2 YYNGEE. V shed 0 bases and J shed 0 bases, with 11 bases lying between them. The full variable domain, in which reference TRBV9 and TRBJ2-3 provide the parts outside the CDR3, is DSGVTQTPKHLITATGQRVTLRCSPRSGDLSVYWYQQSLDQGLQFLIQYYNGEERAKGNILERFSAQQFPDLHSELNLSSLELGDSALYFCASSVEGGSSTDTQYFGPGTRLTVL.

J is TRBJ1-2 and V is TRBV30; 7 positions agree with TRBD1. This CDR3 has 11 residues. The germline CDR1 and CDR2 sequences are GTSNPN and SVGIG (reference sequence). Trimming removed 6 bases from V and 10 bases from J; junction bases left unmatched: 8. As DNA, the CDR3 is TGTGCCTGCCCAGGGGGGGGTTTCTACACCTTC. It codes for CACPGGGFYTF.

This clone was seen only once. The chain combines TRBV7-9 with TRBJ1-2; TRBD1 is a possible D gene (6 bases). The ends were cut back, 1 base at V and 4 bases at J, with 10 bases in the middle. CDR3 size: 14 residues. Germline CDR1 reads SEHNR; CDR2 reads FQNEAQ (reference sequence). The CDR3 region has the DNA TGTGCCAGCAGCTTAGGACAGGCCGGCTATGGCTACACCTTC. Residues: CASSLGQAGYGYTF. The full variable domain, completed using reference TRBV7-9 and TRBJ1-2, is DTGVSQNPRHKITKRGQNVTFRCDPISEHNRLYWYRQTLGQGPEFLTYFQNEAQLEKSRLLSDRFSAERPKGSFSTLEIQRTEQGDSAMYLCASSLGQAGYGYTFGSGTRLTVV.

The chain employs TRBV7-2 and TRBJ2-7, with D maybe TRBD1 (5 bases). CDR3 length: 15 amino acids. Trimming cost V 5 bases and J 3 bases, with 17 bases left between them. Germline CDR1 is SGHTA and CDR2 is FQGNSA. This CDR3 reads CASSPSGGRDYEQYF. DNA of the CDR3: TGTGCCAGCAGCCCCTCGGGTGGCAGGGACTACGAGCAGTACTTC.

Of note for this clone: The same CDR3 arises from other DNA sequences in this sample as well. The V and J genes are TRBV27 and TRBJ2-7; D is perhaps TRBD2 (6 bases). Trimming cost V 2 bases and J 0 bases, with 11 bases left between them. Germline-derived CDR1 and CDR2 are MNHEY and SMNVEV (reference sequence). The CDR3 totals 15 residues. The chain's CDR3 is CASSLKGRSSYEQYF. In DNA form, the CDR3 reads TGTGCCAGCAGTTTAAAGGGGAGGAGCTCCTACGAGCAGTACTTC.

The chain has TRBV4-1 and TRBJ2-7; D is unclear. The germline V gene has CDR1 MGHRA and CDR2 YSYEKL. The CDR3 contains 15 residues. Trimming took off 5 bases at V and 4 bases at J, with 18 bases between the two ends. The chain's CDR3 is CASSKSPSPAYEQYF. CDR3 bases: TGCGCCAGCAGCAAATCCCCTTCTCCAGCTTACGAGCAGTACTTC.

DNA for the CDR3: TGCGCCAGCAGCCAAGGGCGTCGCAGCTCCACTGAAGCTTTCTTT. Its protein is CASSQGRRSSTEAFF. The gene calls are TRBV4-1 and TRBJ1-1; D uncertain. Germline lookup yields CDR1 MGHRA and CDR2 YSYEKL. The CDR3 has 15 amino acids. V was trimmed by 1 base and J by 4 bases, leaving 13 bases between them.

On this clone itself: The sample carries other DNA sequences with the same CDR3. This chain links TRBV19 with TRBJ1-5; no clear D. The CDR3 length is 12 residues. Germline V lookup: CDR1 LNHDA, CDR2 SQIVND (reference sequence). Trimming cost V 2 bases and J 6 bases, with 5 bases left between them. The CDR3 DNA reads TGTGCCAGTAGTATAATAGGTCAGCCCCAGCATTTT. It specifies CASSIIGQPQHF.

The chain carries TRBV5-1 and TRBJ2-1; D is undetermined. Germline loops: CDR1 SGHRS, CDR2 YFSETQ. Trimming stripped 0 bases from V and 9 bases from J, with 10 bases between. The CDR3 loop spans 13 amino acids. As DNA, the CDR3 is TGCGCCAGCAGCTTGGTGAGTGGGGTTGAGCAGTTCTTC. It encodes CASSLVSGVEQFF.

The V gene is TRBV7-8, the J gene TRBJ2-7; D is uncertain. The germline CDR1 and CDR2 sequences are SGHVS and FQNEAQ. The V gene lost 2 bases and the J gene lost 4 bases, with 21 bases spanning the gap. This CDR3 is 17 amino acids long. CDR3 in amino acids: CASSLKKREAASYEQYF. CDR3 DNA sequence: TGTGCCAGCAGCTTAAAGAAGAGAGAGGCAGCGTCTTACGAGCAGTACTTC.

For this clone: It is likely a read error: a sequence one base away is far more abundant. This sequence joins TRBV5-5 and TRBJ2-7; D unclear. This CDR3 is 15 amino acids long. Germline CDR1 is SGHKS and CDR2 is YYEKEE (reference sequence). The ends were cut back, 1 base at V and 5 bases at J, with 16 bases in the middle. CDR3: CASSLSLGSAHEQYF. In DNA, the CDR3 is TGTGCCAGCAGCTTGTCCCTAGGATCCGCGCACGAGCAGTACTTC.

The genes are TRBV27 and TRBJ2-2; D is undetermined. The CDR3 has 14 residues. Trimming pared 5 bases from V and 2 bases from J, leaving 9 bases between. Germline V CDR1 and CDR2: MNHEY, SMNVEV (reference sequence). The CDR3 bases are TGTGCCAGCAGTCCTTTCGATAACACCGGGGAGCTGTTTTTT. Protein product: CASSPFDNTGELFF.

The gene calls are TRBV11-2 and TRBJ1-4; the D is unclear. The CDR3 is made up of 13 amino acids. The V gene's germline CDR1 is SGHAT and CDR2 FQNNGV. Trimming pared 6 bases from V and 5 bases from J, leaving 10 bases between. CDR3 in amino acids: CASSRPPNEKLFF. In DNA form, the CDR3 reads TGTGCCAGCAGTCGCCCCCCAAATGAAAAACTGTTTTTT.

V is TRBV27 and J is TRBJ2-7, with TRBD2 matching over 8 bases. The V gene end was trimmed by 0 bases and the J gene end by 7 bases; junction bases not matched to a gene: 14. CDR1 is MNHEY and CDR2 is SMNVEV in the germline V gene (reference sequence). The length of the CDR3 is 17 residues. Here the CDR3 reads CASSLSTPWRGVGEQYF. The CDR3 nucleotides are TGTGCCAGCAGTTTATCGACCCCGTGGCGGGGGGTGGGTGAGCAGTACTTC.